The 29 T cell receptor beta chains below come from one sample, sequenced in a study of spatial heterogeneity in lung cancer. Time point described: sample taken at primary tumor resection. Tumor, nontumor lung or frozen PBMC supplied whole RNA that was sequenced unsorted. TCRdb re-derived calls from the 5' RACE reads in MiXCR, one entry per CDR3 protein. The data show about 92,000 distinct CDR3 sequences, approximately 12% seen once. The sample in question was PBMCs, obtained at surgery. These receptors were collected from a male donor with early-stage non-small cell lung cancer.

In its sample, this clonotype was seen many times. The chain is built from TRBV28 and TRBJ2-7; possibly TRBD1 for D (7 bases). Trimming stripped 2 bases from V and 3 bases from J, with 14 bases between. CDR3 length equals 15 residues. Germline-derived CDR1 and CDR2 are MDHEN and SYDVKM. The CDR3 sequence: CASSLGGGTVYEQYF. The CDR3 DNA is TGTGCCAGCAGTTTAGGGGGCGGGACAGTCTACGAGCAGTACTTC. Together with reference TRBV28 and TRBJ2-7, the CDR3 gives the full variable domain: DVKVTQSSRYLVKRTGEKVFLECVQDMDHENMFWYRQDPGLGLRLIYFSYDVKMKEKGDIPEGYSVSREKKERFSLILESASTNQTSMYLCASSLGGGTVYEQYFGPGTRLTVT.

This clonotype has only a few counts. The chain uses TRBV15 and TRBJ1-6, with a tentative D call TRBD1 (5 bases). The V end lost 4 bases, the J end lost 0 bases, and 10 bases lay between the germline ends. Germline V gene sequence: CDR1 LNHNV, CDR2 YYDKDF (reference sequence). This CDR3 spans 16 amino acids. CDR3 sequence (DNA): TGTGCCACCAGCAACCAGGGAAGCTCCTATAATTCACCCCTCCACTTT. This encodes CATSNQGSSYNSPLHF.

This clonotype came up a few times. CDR3 amino acids: CASSRGGRFYEQYF. The CDR3 nucleotides read TGTGCCAGCAGCCGGGGCGGGAGGTTCTACGAGCAGTACTTC. This sequence joins TRBV3-1 and TRBJ2-7, with TRBD2 matching over 8 bases. Germline CDR1 reads LGHDT; CDR2 reads YNNKEL (reference sequence). The V gene end was trimmed by 4 bases and the J gene end by 3 bases; junction bases not matched to a gene: 5. This CDR3 comprises 14 residues.

The gene calls are TRBV5-8 and TRBJ1-5; D might be TRBD1 (6 bases). V was pared by 4 bases and J by 7 bases, with 21 bases between. CDR1 is SGHTS and CDR2 is YDEGEE in the germline V gene. The CDR3 sequence is 16 residues long. CDR3 protein: CASSPGGRGLPQPQHF. CDR3 bases: TGTGCCAGCAGCCCGGGGGGCAGGGGCCTACCCCAGCCCCAGCATTTT.

The sample holds a few counts of this clonotype. The chain links TRBV29-1 to TRBJ1-4; no reliable D call. The CDR3 spans 12 residues. The V end lost 5 bases, the J end lost 8 bases, and 12 bases lay between the germline ends. From germline, CDR1 is SQVTM and CDR2 ANQGSEA. The CDR3 DNA reads as TGCAGCGTTTTTTCACCGGGGGAAAAACTGTTTTTT. Translating gives CSVFSPGEKLFF.

This clonotype was seen more than once but under ten times. The gene calls are TRBV20-1 and TRBJ2-7; a possible D gene is TRBD1 (6 bases). Trimming pared 5 bases from V and 1 base from J, leaving 18 bases between. The CDR3 is 15 amino acids. Germline CDR1 is DFQATT and CDR2 is SNEGSKA (reference sequence). Written as DNA, the CDR3 is TGCAGTGCTTCCCTCGGACAGCGGAGTTCCTACGAGCAGTACTTC. Its translation is CSASLGQRSSYEQYF.

This clonotype was counted a few times. The V gene is TRBV20-1, the J gene TRBJ2-1; D may be TRBD1 (6 bases). V lost 3 bases to trimming and J lost 4 bases, with 7 bases between them. CDR1 and CDR2 (germline): DFQATT, SNEGSKA (reference sequence). CDR3 size: 12 residues. The CDR3 DNA reads as TGCAGTGCTAGCCAGGGGTACAATGAGCAGTTCTTC. Amino acid sequence: CSASQGYNEQFF.

This sequence joins TRBV6-2 or TRBV6-3 and TRBJ1-5; maybe TRBD1 (6 bases). This CDR3 spans 14 amino acids. V gave up 2 bases and J gave up 3 bases, with 8 bases separating them. CDR1 MNHEY and CDR2 SVGEGT come from the germline V gene. The CDR3 spells CASSYTGPNQPQHF. CDR3 sequence (DNA): TGTGCCAGCAGTTACACAGGGCCCAATCAGCCCCAGCATTTT.

J is TRBJ1-2 and V is TRBV7-2, with TRBD1 matching over 12 bases. Germline CDR1 SGHTA, CDR2 FQGNSA. V lost 6 bases and J lost 6; bases outside the gene matches: 8. The CDR3 is made up of 15 amino acids. CDR3 region: CASSTSGTGGHGYTF. As DNA, the CDR3 is TGTGCCAGCAGTACCTCCGGGACAGGGGGCCATGGCTACACCTTC.

The rearrangement joins TRBV5-4 to TRBJ2-5, with 9 bases aligning to TRBD1. The CDR3 extends over 15 amino acids. The germline CDR1 and CDR2 sequences are SGHNT and YYREEE (reference sequence). The V gene end was trimmed by 4 bases and the J gene end by 5 bases; junction bases not matched to a gene: 9. DNA for the CDR3: TGTGCCAGCAGCGGAACAGGGGGCGCGGGGGAGACCCAGTACTTC. Amino acid sequence: CASSGTGGAGETQYF.

This clonotype was seen a handful of times. The chain is built from TRBV28 and TRBJ1-5; 7 bases align to TRBD1. The CDR3 totals 14 residues. V was clipped by 6 bases and J by 7 bases; unmatched bases: 9. Germline V gene data show CDR1 as MDHEN and CDR2 as SYDVKM. CDR3 amino acids: CASRETQGNQPQHF. CDR3 in DNA: TGTGCCAGCAGAGAGACACAGGGGAACCAGCCCCAGCATTTT. Full variable domain (outside the CDR3, taken from reference TRBV28 and TRBJ1-5): DVKVTQSSRYLVKRTGEKVFLECVQDMDHENMFWYRQDPGLGLRLIYFSYDVKMKEKGDIPEGYSVSREKKERFSLILESASTNQTSMYLCASRETQGNQPQHFGDGTRLSIL.

The chain uses TRBV28 and TRBJ2-7; 10 bases are a match to TRBD2. In germline, CDR1 is MDHEN, CDR2 SYDVKM. The CDR3 spans 15 residues. Losses at the gene ends were 6 bases for V and 2 bases for J; bases not matched to a gene: 7. CDR3 coding DNA: TGTGCCAGCAGGATTAGCGGGGGGCGGGCCTACGAGCAGTACTTC. It specifies CASRISGGRAYEQYF.

This clonotype was detected a few times. The chain combines TRBV6-2 or TRBV6-3 with TRBJ2-7; tentatively, D is TRBD1 (5 bases). Per germline, CDR1 MNHEY and CDR2 SVGEGT. V lost 5 bases and J lost 1, with 15 bases in between. CDR3 length: 15 residues. The CDR3 nucleotides read TGTGCCAGCAGTCCACAGGTCAAATTTTCCTACGAGCAGTACTTC. Residues: CASSPQVKFSYEQYF.

This clonotype has more than one count but fewer than ten. This chain uses TRBV12-3 or TRBV12-4 with TRBJ1-2, with TRBD1 as a possible D gene (6 bases). The V gene lost 5 bases and the J gene lost 0 bases, with 13 bases spanning the gap. The length of the CDR3 is 15 residues. This CDR3 is CASSLKDRANYGYTF. Written as DNA, the CDR3 is TGTGCCAGCAGTCTCAAGGACAGAGCTAACTATGGCTACACCTTC.

The chain is built from TRBV6-2 or TRBV6-3 and TRBJ1-5, with 9 bases lining up with TRBD1. This CDR3 is 17 amino acids long. Germline values: CDR1 MNHEY, CDR2 SVGEGT. V lost 2 bases, J lost 8 bases, and 13 bases stayed unmatched. Here the CDR3 DNA reads TGTGCCAGCAGTTACCAATTACTCGGGACAGGGAGTGAGCCCCAGCATTTT. Protein sequence: CASSYQLLGTGSEPQHF.

This clonotype has a handful of counts. V is TRBV27 and J is TRBJ2-1, with TRBD1 matching 7 bases. CDR3 length: 12 residues. CDR1 is MNHEY, CDR2 SMNVEV, per germline (reference sequence). V gave up 10 bases and J gave up 2 bases; unmatched junction bases: 2. The CDR3 loop is CATGGPYNEQFF. The DNA of the CDR3 is TGTGCCACAGGGGGACCCTACAATGAGCAGTTCTTC.

This chain connects TRBV5-4 to TRBJ1-6; D remains unclear. The CDR3 has 17 amino acids. The V and J ends lost 3 bases and 0 bases respectively, with 13 bases between them. Germline CDR1 is SGHNT and CDR2 is YYREEE (reference sequence). Here the CDR3 DNA reads TGTGCCAGCAGCTCCAGGACGGGGAGCTCCTATAATTCACCCCTCCACTTT. Residues: CASSSRTGSSYNSPLHF.

The chain couples TRBV5-1 to TRBJ2-5; possibly TRBD1 for D (7 bases). The V end was cut by 3 bases, the J end by 5 bases, with 11 bases between. Germline lookup yields CDR1 SGHRS and CDR2 YFSETQ. The CDR3 runs to 13 residues. This chain's CDR3 is CASSSPGGETQYF. The CDR3 DNA follows: TGCGCCAGCAGCTCACCAGGGGGGGAGACCCAGTACTTC.

The table lists this clonotype with many counts. V gene TRBV7-3 combines with J gene TRBJ1-2; D possibly corresponds to TRBD1 (6 bases). The CDR3 has 11 residues. Looked up from germline, CDR1 is SGHTA and CDR2 is FQGTGA. Trimming stripped 6 bases from V and 4 bases from J, with 6 bases between. The CDR3 loop reads CASRTGYGYTF. The DNA of the CDR3 is TGTGCCAGCAGGACAGGCTATGGCTACACCTTC.

Turning to this clonotype: Just one base apart from a much larger clone, this may be a read error. The J gene is TRBJ2-7, the V gene TRBV28; a possible D gene is TRBD1 (5 bases). The CDR3 runs 16 residues. Germline CDR1 reads MDHEN; CDR2 reads SYDVKM. The germline V and J ends were trimmed by 5 bases and 1 base, with 18 bases remaining between them. CDR3 DNA sequence: TGTGCCAGCAGTCCAGCAGGGCGGTCCCTTTCCTACGAGCAGTACTTC. It translates to CASSPAGRSLSYEQYF.

This clonotype was counted ten times or more. The CDR3 nucleotides read TGCAGCGCCAACAGGGGTAATGAAAAACTGTTTTTT. Translated: CSANRGNEKLFF. The chain has TRBV29-1 and TRBJ1-4; the match to TRBD1 covers 7 bases. The CDR3 loop spans 12 amino acids. The V gene end was trimmed by 7 bases and the J gene end by 4 bases; junction bases not matched to a gene: 3. Germline V lookup: CDR1 SQVTM, CDR2 ANQGSEA.

The gene calls are TRBV5-1 and TRBJ1-1, with D perhaps matching TRBD1 (5 bases). V shed 0 bases and J shed 4 bases, with 13 bases lying between them. CDR3 length equals 15 residues. Germline CDR1 reads SGHRS; CDR2 reads YFSETQ. The CDR3 region is CASSLGGGSITEAFF. Written as DNA, the CDR3 is TGCGCCAGCAGCTTGGGTGGGGGATCAATCACTGAAGCTTTCTTT.

This clonotype was seen more than once but under ten times. The chain is built from TRBV29-1 and TRBJ2-5; 8 nucleotides match TRBD2. Germline CDR1 SQVTM, CDR2 ANQGSEA. The CDR3 covers 16 residues. J gave up 5 bases and V 2 bases, and 13 bases lay outside the gene matches. This chain's CDR3 is CSVEPPGGRARETQYF. In DNA form, the CDR3 reads TGCAGCGTTGAACCACCGGGGGGGCGGGCCAGGGAGACCCAGTACTTC.

Ten or more counts support this clonotype. This chain connects TRBV6-2 or TRBV6-3 to TRBJ2-1; D is undetermined. The CDR3 runs to 12 residues. CDR1 and CDR2 (germline): MNHEY, SVGEGT. Trimming took 1 base from V and 8 from J, leaving 6 bases between them. Here the CDR3 DNA reads TGTGCCAGCAGTTACTACCCCCATGAGCAGTTCTTC. Amino acid sequence: CASSYYPHEQFF.

This clonotype occurred a few times. This chain joins TRBV27 and TRBJ2-1; D gene unclear. The V end was cut by 3 bases, the J end by 6 bases, with 21 bases between. Germline CDR1 is MNHEY and CDR2 is SMNVEV (reference sequence). This CDR3 contains 17 residues. The CDR3, as DNA: TGTGCCAGCAGTTTGGGCCCCGCCACCTCCCTCACCAATGAGCAGTTCTTC. Translation: CASSLGPATSLTNEQFF.

The chain links TRBV11-2 to TRBJ1-3, with 10 bases fitting TRBD1. Germline assignment: CDR1 SGHAT and CDR2 FQNNGV. The CDR3 is 15 residues long. V was clipped by 0 bases and J by 10 bases; unmatched bases: 6. This CDR3 reads CASSLDWGQGRTIYF. The CDR3 DNA sequence: TGTGCCAGCAGCTTAGATTGGGGACAGGGGAGAACCATATATTTT.

This clonotype was detected a few times. The chain employs TRBV20-1 and TRBJ1-1; 9 nucleotides align to TRBD1. V was pared by 6 bases and J by 0 bases, with 8 bases of the junction left unmatched. Germline V gene data show CDR1 as DFQATT and CDR2 as SNEGSKA (reference sequence). This CDR3 region has 15 residues. The CDR3 protein is CSAAPRDRVNTEAFF. The DNA for the CDR3 is TGCAGTGCGGCGCCTAGGGACAGGGTGAACACTGAAGCTTTCTTT.

This clonotype came up a few times. The chain combines TRBV7-3 with TRBJ1-2; possible D gene TRBD1, 5 bases. CDR3 length: 14 residues. Germline V CDR1 and CDR2: SGHTA, FQGTGA. V was trimmed by 5 bases and J by 6 bases, leaving 16 bases between them. CDR3: CASSPGPGVDGYTF. CDR3 nucleotide sequence: TGTGCCAGCAGCCCAGGCCCGGGGGTGGATGGCTACACCTTC. The full variable domain, completed using reference TRBV7-3 and TRBJ1-2, is GAGVSQTPSNKVTEKGKYVELRCDPISGHTALYWYRQSLGQGPEFLIYFQGTGAADDSGLPNDRFFAVRPEGSVSTLKIQRTERGDSAVYLCASSPGPGVDGYTFGSGTRLTVV.

This clonotype was seen only a few times. The chain uses TRBV5-1 and TRBJ1-1; 10 bases line up with TRBD1. Germline trimming cut 3 bases from V and 10 bases from J; bases unmatched to any gene: 12. The CDR3 has 15 residues. Germline V gene data show CDR1 as SGHRS and CDR2 as YFSETQ. The CDR3 DNA reads as TGCGCCAGCAGCTCGACCGGGACAGGGGCTATCTTAGCTTTCTTT. The encoded protein is CASSSTGTGAILAFF.